What follows describes a single TCR beta chain. Its antigen remains unknown. The sample belongs to a study of cytomegalovirus exposure and HLA in healthy donors. Regarding the study as a whole: Across donors, presence/absence analyses took sequencing depth to be roughly uniform. Segments of the TCR beta V type were, in most cases, productive about 90% or about 30% of the time in an earlier analysis. The authors later linked a missense DCLRE1C variant to TCR beta V- and J-gene trimming.

Researchers ran the PCR with 60 Vbeta and 13 Jbeta primers. The method was immunoSEQ multiplex PCR; TCRdb's version includes in-frame clones alone and lacks a portion of them. The table lists about 160,000 clones, over 60% of them singletons, with about 1.5% in the top ten. The CDR3 covers 17 residues. Germline V gene data show CDR1 as MGHRA and CDR2 as YSYEKL. After removal of 2 bases from V and 1 base from J, the junction contained 4 bases not matched to a gene. Material: PBMCs. V is TRBV4-1 and J is TRBJ2-1, with 11 bases aligning to TRBD2. This receptor was obtained from a woman aged 30 to 39 in good health and CMV-seronegative. The CDR3 nucleotides read TGCGCCAGCAGCCAAAATAGCGGGAGGGCATCCTACAATGAGCAGTTCTTC. Encoded protein: CASSQNSGRASYNEQFF.